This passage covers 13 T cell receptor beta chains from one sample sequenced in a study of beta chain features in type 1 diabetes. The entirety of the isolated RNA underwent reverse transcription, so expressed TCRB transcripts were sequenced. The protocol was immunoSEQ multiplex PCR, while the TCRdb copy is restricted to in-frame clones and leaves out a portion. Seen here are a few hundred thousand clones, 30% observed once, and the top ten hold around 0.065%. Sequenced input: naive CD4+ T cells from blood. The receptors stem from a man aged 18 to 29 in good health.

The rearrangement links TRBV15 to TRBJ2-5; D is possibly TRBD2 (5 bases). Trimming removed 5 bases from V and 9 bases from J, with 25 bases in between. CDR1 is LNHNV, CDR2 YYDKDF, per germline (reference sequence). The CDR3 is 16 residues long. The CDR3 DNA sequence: TGTGCCACCAGCCCCTTTTTGTACGACGGGAACTCGGCCCAGTACTTC. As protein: CATSPFLYDGNSAQYF.

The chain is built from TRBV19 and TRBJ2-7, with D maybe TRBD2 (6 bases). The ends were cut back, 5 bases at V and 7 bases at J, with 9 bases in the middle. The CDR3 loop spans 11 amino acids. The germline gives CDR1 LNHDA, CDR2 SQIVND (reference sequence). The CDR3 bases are TGTGCCAGTAGTCGGAGGGAAGAGCAGTACTTC. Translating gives CASSRREEQYF.

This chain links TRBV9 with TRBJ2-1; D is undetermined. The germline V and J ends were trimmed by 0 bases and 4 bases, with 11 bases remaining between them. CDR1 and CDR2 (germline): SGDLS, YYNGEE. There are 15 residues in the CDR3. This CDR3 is CASSVAVGRYNEQFF. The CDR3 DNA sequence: TGTGCCAGCAGCGTAGCGGTAGGGCGGTACAATGAGCAGTTCTTC.

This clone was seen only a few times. The CDR3: CASSLTGASGRYEQFF. DNA of the CDR3: TGTGCCAGCAGCTTGACAGGGGCTAGCGGGAGGTATGAGCAGTTCTTC. The V gene is TRBV5-4, the J gene TRBJ2-1; 11 positions agree with TRBD2. This CDR3 is 16 amino acids long. The germline V gene has CDR1 SGHNT and CDR2 YYREEE (reference sequence). The V segment lost 1 base and the J segment 8 bases; nucleotides outside the gene matches: 8.

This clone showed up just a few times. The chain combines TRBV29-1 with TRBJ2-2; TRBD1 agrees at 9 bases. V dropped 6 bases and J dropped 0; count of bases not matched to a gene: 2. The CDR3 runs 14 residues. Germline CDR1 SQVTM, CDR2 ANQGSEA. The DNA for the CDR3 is TGCAGCGTAAGGACAGGGGCGAACACCGGGGAGCTGTTTTTT. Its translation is CSVRTGANTGELFF.

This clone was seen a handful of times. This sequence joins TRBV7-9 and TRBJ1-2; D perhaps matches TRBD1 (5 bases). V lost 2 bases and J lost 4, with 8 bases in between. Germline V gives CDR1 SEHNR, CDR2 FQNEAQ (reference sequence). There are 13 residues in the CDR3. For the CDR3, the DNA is TGTGCCAGCAGCTTAAGGGGAGGCTATGGCTACACCTTC. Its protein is CASSLRGGYGYTF.

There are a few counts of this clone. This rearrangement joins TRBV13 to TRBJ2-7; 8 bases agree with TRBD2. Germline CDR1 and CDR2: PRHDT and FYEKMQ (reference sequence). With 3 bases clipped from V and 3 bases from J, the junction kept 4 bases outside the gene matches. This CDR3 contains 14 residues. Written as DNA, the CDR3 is TGTGCCAGCAGCTTCTCCAGCGGGAGCTACGAGCAGTACTTC. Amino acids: CASSFSSGSYEQYF.

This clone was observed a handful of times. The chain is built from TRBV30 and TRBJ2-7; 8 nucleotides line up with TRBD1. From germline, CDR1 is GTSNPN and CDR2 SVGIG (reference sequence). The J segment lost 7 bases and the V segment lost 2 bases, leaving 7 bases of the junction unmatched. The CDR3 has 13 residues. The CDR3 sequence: CAWSRTGLAEQYF. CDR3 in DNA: TGTGCCTGGAGTCGGACAGGGCTCGCGGAGCAGTACTTC.

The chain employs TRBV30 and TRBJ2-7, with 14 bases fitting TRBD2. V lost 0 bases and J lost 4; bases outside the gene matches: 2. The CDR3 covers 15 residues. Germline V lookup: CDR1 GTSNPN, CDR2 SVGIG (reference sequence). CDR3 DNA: TGTGCCTGGAGTGTGGGACTAGCGGGAGAATACGAGCAGTACTTC. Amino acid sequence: CAWSVGLAGEYEQYF.

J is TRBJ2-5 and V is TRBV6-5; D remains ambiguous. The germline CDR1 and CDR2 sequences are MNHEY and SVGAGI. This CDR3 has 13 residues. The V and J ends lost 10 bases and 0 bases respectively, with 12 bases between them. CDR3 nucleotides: TGTGCCACCACAACAGCATACCAAGAGACCCAGTACTTC. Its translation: CATTTAYQETQYF.

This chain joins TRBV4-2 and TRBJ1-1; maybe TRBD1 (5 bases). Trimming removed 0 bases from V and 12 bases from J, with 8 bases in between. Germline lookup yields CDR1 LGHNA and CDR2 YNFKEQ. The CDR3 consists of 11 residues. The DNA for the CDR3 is TGTGCCAGCAGCCAAGATCAGGGTACTTTCTTT. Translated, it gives CASSQDQGTFF.

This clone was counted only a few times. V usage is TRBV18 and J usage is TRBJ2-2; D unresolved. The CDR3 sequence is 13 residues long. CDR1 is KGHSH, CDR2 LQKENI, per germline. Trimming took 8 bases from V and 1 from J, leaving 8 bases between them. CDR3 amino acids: CASQGENTGELFF. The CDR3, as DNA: TGTGCCAGCCAAGGAGAGAACACCGGGGAGCTGTTTTTT.

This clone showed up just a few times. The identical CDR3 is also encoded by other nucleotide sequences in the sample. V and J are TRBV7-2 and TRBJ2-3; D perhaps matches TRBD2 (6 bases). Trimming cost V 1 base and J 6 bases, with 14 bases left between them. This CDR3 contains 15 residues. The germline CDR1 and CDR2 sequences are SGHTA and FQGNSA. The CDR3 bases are TGTGCCAGCAGCTTAGTGGGTGGGAGGCCCGATACGCAGTATTTT. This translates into CASSLVGGRPDTQYF.